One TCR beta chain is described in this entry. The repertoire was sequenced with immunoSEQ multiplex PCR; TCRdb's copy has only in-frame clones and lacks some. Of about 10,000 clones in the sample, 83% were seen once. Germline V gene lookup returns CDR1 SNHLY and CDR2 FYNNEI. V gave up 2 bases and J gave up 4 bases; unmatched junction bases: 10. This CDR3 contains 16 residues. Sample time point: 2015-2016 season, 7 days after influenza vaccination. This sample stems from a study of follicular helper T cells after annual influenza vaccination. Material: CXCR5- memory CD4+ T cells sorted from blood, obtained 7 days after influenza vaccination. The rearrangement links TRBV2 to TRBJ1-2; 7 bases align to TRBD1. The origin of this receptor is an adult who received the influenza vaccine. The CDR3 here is CASSETMDRYLYGYTF. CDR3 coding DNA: TGTGCCAGCAGTGAAACGATGGACAGGTACCTCTATGGCTACACCTTC.